This is a list of T cell receptor beta chains from one sample in a study of cytomegalovirus exposure and HLA in healthy donors. Generated by immunoSEQ multiplex PCR, the TCRdb table keeps only in-frame clones and is missing some. The sample has 76,000 or so clones, roughly two thirds seen once; the top ten hold about 15%. Sequencing used PBMCs. These receptors came from a woman aged 40-49 years in good health and CMV-seropositive. Both conserved end residues are part of each CDR3. The order of the fields is J gene, V gene, D gene, clone size, CDR3 protein, CDR3 DNA. The D gene is left open where the match is weak. Clone size is not always given. Where it is, it says once, few, many or a class for expanded clones.

j_call: TRBJ1-3; v_call: TRBV9; d_call: TRBD1; clone_size: -; cdr3_aa: CASSPDWGTGNTIYF; cdr3_nt: TGTGCCAGCAGCCCGGACTGGGGGACAGGCAACACCATATATTTT
j_call: TRBJ2-7; v_call: TRBV27; d_call: -; clone_size: -; cdr3_aa: CASSFGVGSRTYEQYF; cdr3_nt: TGTGCCAGCAGTTTTGGGGTAGGGAGTAGGACCTACGAGCAGTACTTC
j_call: TRBJ1-1; v_call: TRBV7-9; d_call: -; clone_size: -; cdr3_aa: CASSLSRVDTEAFF; cdr3_nt: TGTGCCAGCAGCTTATCGAGGGTGGACACTGAAGCTTTCTTT
j_call: TRBJ1-4; v_call: TRBV7-9; d_call: -; clone_size: -; cdr3_aa: CASSSKRATNEKLFF; cdr3_nt: TGTGCCAGCAGTTCGAAGAGGGCAACTAATGAAAAACTGTTTTTT
j_call: TRBJ1-2; v_call: TRBV6-6; d_call: TRBD1; clone_size: -; cdr3_aa: CASSGDRGGGAYGYTF; cdr3_nt: TGTGCCAGCAGTGGAGACAGGGGTGGGGGAGCCTATGGCTACACCTTC
j_call: TRBJ1-5; v_call: TRBV15; d_call: TRBD1; clone_size: few; cdr3_aa: CATRRTGDDQPQHF; cdr3_nt: TGTGCCACCAGACGGACAGGGGACGATCAGCCCCAGCATTTT
j_call: TRBJ1-1; v_call: TRBV6-5; d_call: TRBD1; clone_size: -; cdr3_aa: CASSGYRGYTEAFF; cdr3_nt: TGTGCCAGCAGTGGTTACAGGGGATACACTGAAGCTTTCTTT
j_call: TRBJ2-2; v_call: TRBV9; d_call: TRBD2; clone_size: -; cdr3_aa: CASSAVSGRNTGELFF; cdr3_nt: TGTGCCAGCAGCGCTGTTAGCGGGAGGAACACCGGGGAGCTGTTTTTT
j_call: TRBJ2-6; v_call: TRBV12-2; d_call: -; clone_size: -; cdr3_aa: CASCGTGDLSGANVLTF; cdr3_nt: TGTGCATCCTGTGGGACAGGGGATCTCTCTGGGGCCAACGTCCTGACTTTC
j_call: TRBJ2-7; v_call: TRBV13; d_call: TRBD1; clone_size: -; cdr3_aa: CASSPRDRASDEQYF; cdr3_nt: TGTGCCAGCAGCCCCCGGGACAGGGCTAGCGACGAGCAGTACTTC
j_call: TRBJ2-7; v_call: TRBV10-3; d_call: -; clone_size: once; cdr3_aa: CAISATERNYEQYF; cdr3_nt: TGTGCCATCAGTGCGACAGAAAGGAACTACGAGCAGTACTTC
j_call: TRBJ2-3; v_call: TRBV30; d_call: TRBD2; clone_size: once; cdr3_aa: CAWNQAGTSGGFYPSTDTQYF; cdr3_nt: TGTGCCTGGAACCAGGCCGGGACTAGCGGGGGGTTTTACCCTAGCACAGATACGCAGTATTTT
j_call: TRBJ2-1; v_call: TRBV7-3; d_call: -; clone_size: -; cdr3_aa: CASSPRRGNYNEQFF; cdr3_nt: TGTGCCAGCAGCCCAAGACGGGGGAACTACAATGAGCAGTTCTTC
j_call: TRBJ2-1; v_call: TRBV29-1; d_call: TRBD2; clone_size: -; cdr3_aa: CSVEGTSGASEQFF; cdr3_nt: TGCAGCGTTGAAGGGACTAGCGGCGCATCTGAGCAGTTCTTC
j_call: TRBJ1-1; v_call: TRBV27; d_call: -; clone_size: -; cdr3_aa: CASSGWAGAFF; cdr3_nt: TGTGCCAGCAGCGGATGGGCGGGAGCTTTCTTT
j_call: TRBJ1-2; v_call: TRBV5-6; d_call: -; clone_size: -; cdr3_aa: CASSPTTNYGYTF; cdr3_nt: TGTGCCAGCAGCCCAACAACTAACTATGGCTACACCTTC
j_call: TRBJ2-1; v_call: TRBV4-3; d_call: TRBD2; clone_size: -; cdr3_aa: CASSQDSWTSGRAYNEQFF; cdr3_nt: TGCGCCAGCAGCCAAGATTCCTGGACTAGCGGGAGGGCCTACAATGAGCAGTTCTTC
j_call: TRBJ1-2; v_call: TRBV5-1; d_call: TRBD1; clone_size: -; cdr3_aa: CASSGGQSNYGYTF; cdr3_nt: TGCGCCAGCAGCGGGGGACAGAGTAACTATGGCTACACCTTC
j_call: TRBJ2-3; v_call: TRBV5-8; d_call: TRBD2; clone_size: few; cdr3_aa: CASSPALLANQDTQYF; cdr3_nt: TGTGCCAGCAGCCCCGCCTTACTAGCGAATCAAGATACGCAGTATTTT
j_call: TRBJ2-2; v_call: TRBV18; d_call: -; clone_size: -; cdr3_aa: CASSPDSALANTGELFF; cdr3_nt: TGTGCCAGCTCACCCGACAGTGCCCTCGCGAACACCGGGGAGCTGTTTTTT
j_call: TRBJ2-1; v_call: TRBV6-5; d_call: TRBD2; clone_size: -; cdr3_aa: CASSYRGLAGVDEQFF; cdr3_nt: TGTGCCAGCAGTTACCGGGGACTAGCGGGGGTGGATGAGCAGTTCTTC
j_call: TRBJ1-2; v_call: TRBV15; d_call: -; clone_size: once; cdr3_aa: CATSMGRSDAGIF; cdr3_nt: TGTGCCACCAGCATGGGGAGGTCCGACGCTGGGATCTTC
j_call: TRBJ1-1; v_call: TRBV19; d_call: -; clone_size: -; cdr3_aa: CASSIRGVTEAFF; cdr3_nt: TGTGCCAGTAGTATACGCGGGGTCACTGAAGCTTTCTTT
j_call: TRBJ2-7; v_call: TRBV10-3; d_call: TRBD1; clone_size: -; cdr3_aa: CAISEPSFSGGEVEQYF; cdr3_nt: TGTGCCATCAGTGAGCCGAGTTTTTCAGGGGGCGAGGTCGAGCAGTACTTC
j_call: TRBJ2-7; v_call: TRBV11-3; d_call: -; clone_size: once; cdr3_aa: CASSYGNTYEQYF; cdr3_nt: TGTGCCAGCAGCTACGGGAATACCTACGAGCAGTACTTC
j_call: TRBJ2-2; v_call: TRBV5-4; d_call: -; clone_size: -; cdr3_aa: CASSQPEAGELFF; cdr3_nt: TGTGCCAGCAGCCAACCTGAGGCCGGGGAGCTGTTTTTT
j_call: TRBJ2-3; v_call: TRBV5-8; d_call: TRBD2; clone_size: -; cdr3_aa: CASSLTMTSGSTDTQYF; cdr3_nt: TGTGCCAGCAGCTTGACTATGACTAGCGGGAGCACAGATACGCAGTATTTT
j_call: TRBJ2-7; v_call: TRBV7-8; d_call: -; clone_size: -; cdr3_aa: CASSIGGGPYEQYF; cdr3_nt: TGTGCCAGCAGCATAGGTGGAGGACCCTACGAGCAGTACTTC
j_call: TRBJ2-5; v_call: TRBV4-2; d_call: -; clone_size: few; cdr3_aa: CASSLNRDTLQETQYF; cdr3_nt: TGTGCCAGCAGCCTTAACCGGGACACCCTTCAGGAGACCCAGTACTTC
j_call: TRBJ1-5; v_call: TRBV6-1; d_call: -; clone_size: few; cdr3_aa: CASSGRQILNSNQPQHF; cdr3_nt: TGTGCCAGCAGTGGGAGACAGATCCTAAATAGCAATCAGCCCCAGCATTTT
j_call: TRBJ1-1; v_call: TRBV28; d_call: TRBD1; clone_size: -; cdr3_aa: CASSFPGQGNTEAFF; cdr3_nt: TGTGCCAGCAGTTTTCCGGGACAGGGGAACACTGAAGCTTTCTTT
j_call: TRBJ2-1; v_call: TRBV7-3; d_call: TRBD2; clone_size: -; cdr3_aa: CASSPRTSGGYNEQFF; cdr3_nt: TGTGCCAGCAGCCCACGGACTAGCGGGGGCTACAATGAGCAGTTCTTC
j_call: TRBJ1-2; v_call: TRBV5-4; d_call: TRBD1; clone_size: -; cdr3_aa: CASSLVVQTGGSGYTF; cdr3_nt: TGTGCCAGCAGCTTGGTTGTCCAGACAGGGGGCAGTGGCTACACCTTC
j_call: TRBJ2-5; v_call: TRBV6-6; d_call: -; clone_size: -; cdr3_aa: CASSPAGAGETQYF; cdr3_nt: TGTGCCAGCAGCCCGGCGGGGGCCGGGGAGACCCAGTACTTC
j_call: TRBJ1-1; v_call: TRBV25-1; d_call: -; clone_size: -; cdr3_aa: CASSVQGNTEAFF; cdr3_nt: TGTGCCAGCAGTGTACAGGGGAACACTGAAGCTTTCTTT
j_call: TRBJ1-2; v_call: TRBV18; d_call: -; clone_size: -; cdr3_aa: CASSPGGHYGYTF; cdr3_nt: TGTGCCAGCTCACCAGGCGGGCACTATGGCTACACCTTC
j_call: TRBJ1-6; v_call: TRBV2; d_call: -; clone_size: -; cdr3_aa: CASSELGTVASPLHF; cdr3_nt: TGTGCCAGCAGTGAATTGGGGACTGTGGCTTCACCCCTCCACTTT
j_call: TRBJ2-7; v_call: TRBV6-1; d_call: TRBD1; clone_size: -; cdr3_aa: CASSATGGWGGYYEQYF; cdr3_nt: TGTGCCAGCAGTGCGACAGGGGGCTGGGGGGGTTACTACGAGCAGTACTTC
j_call: TRBJ2-7; v_call: TRBV28; d_call: TRBD2; clone_size: -; cdr3_aa: CASRLGTKAYEQYF; cdr3_nt: TGTGCCAGCAGACTGGGGACTAAAGCCTACGAGCAGTACTTC
j_call: TRBJ2-7; v_call: TRBV7-8; d_call: TRBD2; clone_size: -; cdr3_aa: CASSPGAPGLAGGEQYF; cdr3_nt: TGTGCCAGCAGCCCCGGGGCGCCGGGACTAGCGGGGGGGGAGCAGTACTTC
j_call: TRBJ1-5; v_call: TRBV7-9; d_call: TRBD1; clone_size: -; cdr3_aa: CASPGVGPGQGVRAQHF; cdr3_nt: TGTGCCAGCCCCGGGGTAGGTCCGGGACAGGGAGTTAGGGCCCAGCATTTT
j_call: TRBJ1-1; v_call: TRBV28; d_call: TRBD1; clone_size: -; cdr3_aa: CASKPGGRTEAFF; cdr3_nt: TGTGCCAGCAAACCAGGGGGCCGCACTGAAGCTTTCTTT